This T cell receptor (beta chain) was identified during a study of tumor-infiltrating lymphocytes in primary liver carcinoma. Overall study context: Men and women, 30 to 69 years of age, made up the patients. Study-level points and caveats: Present in all five tumor regions were only about 7-25% of the top clones. Tumor tissue displayed a significantly greater top-250-clone fraction than blood (p = 0.039).

CDR3 length: 13 residues. The germline CDR1 and CDR2 sequences are ENHRY and SYGVKD. A primer matching the constant region was used to make TCR beta cDNA from about 500 ng of total RNA. ARM-PCR, slightly modified, supplied the TCR beta libraries through three nested multiplex PCR rounds. Rounds one and two of PCR, each of around 9 cycles, were primed with TRBV1-TRBV30 forward primers and a C-beta reverse primer. TCRdb used MiXCR to reprocess the multiplex PCR reads, holding one entry per CDR3 protein. Altogether approximately 190,000 distinct CDR3 sequences are present, just under 85% being singletons, with the ten largest covering 15% to 20%. RNA and DNA were co-extracted from roughly 20-30 mg of unsorted bulk tissue. Five distinct regions per tumor were sampled. This clonotype was counted only a few times. Its antigen is unidentified.

The chain uses TRBV10-3 and TRBJ1-5; the match to TRBD1 covers 7 bases. This receptor was identified in a man between 40 and 49 years old with primary liver carcinoma and hepatitis B virus infection. Sequenced: tumor tissue from primary liver carcinoma. CDR3 region: CDTAGTDQAPQHF. As DNA, the CDR3 is TGTGACACGGCCGGGACAGACCAGGCGCCCCAGCATTTT.